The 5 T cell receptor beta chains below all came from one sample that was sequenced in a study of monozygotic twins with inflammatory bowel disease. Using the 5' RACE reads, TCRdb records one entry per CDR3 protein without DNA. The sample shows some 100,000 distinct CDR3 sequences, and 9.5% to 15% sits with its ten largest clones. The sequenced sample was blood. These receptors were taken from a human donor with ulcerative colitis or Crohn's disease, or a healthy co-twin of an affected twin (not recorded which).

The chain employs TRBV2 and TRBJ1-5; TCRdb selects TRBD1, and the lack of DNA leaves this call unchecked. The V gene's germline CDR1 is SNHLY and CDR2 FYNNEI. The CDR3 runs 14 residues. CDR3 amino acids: CASSADRGHQPQHF.

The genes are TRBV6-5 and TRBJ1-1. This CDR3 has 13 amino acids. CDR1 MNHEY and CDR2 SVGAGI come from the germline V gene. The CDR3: CASSYGEGGGAFF.

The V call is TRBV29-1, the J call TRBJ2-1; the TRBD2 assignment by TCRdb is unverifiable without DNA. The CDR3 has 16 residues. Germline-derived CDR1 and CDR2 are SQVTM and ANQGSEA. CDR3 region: CSVATDSGRINNEQFF.

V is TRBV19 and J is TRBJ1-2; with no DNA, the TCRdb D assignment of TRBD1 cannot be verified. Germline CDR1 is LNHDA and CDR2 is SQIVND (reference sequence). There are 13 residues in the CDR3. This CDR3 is CASSDKAGDGYTF.

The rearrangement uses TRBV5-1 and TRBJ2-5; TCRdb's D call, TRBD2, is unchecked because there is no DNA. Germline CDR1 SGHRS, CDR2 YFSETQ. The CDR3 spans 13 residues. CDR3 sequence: CASSLGEDGTQYF.